The 21 T cell receptor beta chains below come from one sample, sequenced in a study of T cell responses to AZD1222 COVID-19 vaccine. Assay: immunoSEQ multiplex PCR; the TCRdb copy retains only in-frame clones and omits some. The data hold about 150,000 clones, with roughly nine tenths observed a single time. Material: peripheral blood, obtained on day 0 of MenACWY control vaccination. Source of these receptors: an adult in good health.

This clone was recorded a few times. Other DNA sequences in the same sample also yield this CDR3. Written as DNA, the CDR3 is TGTGCCAGCAGCCCCCGGCCCCGGGGGAACTATGGCTACACCTTC. It specifies CASSPRPRGNYGYTF. This rearrangement joins TRBV9 to TRBJ1-2; TRBD1 might be the D (5 bases). Germline-derived CDR1 and CDR2 are SGDLS and YYNGEE. There are 15 residues in the CDR3. The V end lost 4 bases, the J end lost 2 bases, and 15 bases lay between the germline ends.

Details on this clone: Other nucleotide sequences in the sample specify the same CDR3. J is TRBJ1-3 and V is TRBV3-1 (or the pseudogene TRBV3-2); D not resolved. Between the trimmed V and J ends, which lost 6 bases and 1 base, there was a span of 10 bases. The CDR3 sequence is 14 residues long. Germline CDR1 LGHDT, CDR2 YNNKEL (reference sequence). CDR3 DNA sequence: TGTGCCAGCAGTAGAACAGTGTCTGGAAACACCATATATTTT. Protein: CASSRTVSGNTIYF.

This clone was detected once. The V gene is TRBV4-1, the J gene TRBJ1-2; D is ambiguous. From germline, CDR1 is MGHRA and CDR2 YSYEKL. This CDR3 spans 15 amino acids. Trimming removed 0 bases at V and 2 bases at J, with 10 bases between. The CDR3 protein is CASSQDRSGNYGYTF. DNA for the CDR3: TGCGCCAGCAGCCAAGATCGGTCAGGAAACTATGGCTACACCTTC.

This chain uses TRBV6-6 with TRBJ2-6; the D gene is possibly TRBD2 (6 bases). CDR1 is MNHNY, CDR2 SVGAGI, per germline (reference sequence). Deletions cut 5 bases from V and 0 bases from J, with 17 bases between. CDR3 size: 18 residues. In nucleotides, the CDR3 is TGTGCCAGCAGTCGATGGGGCGGGGAAGGCTCTGGGGCCAACGTCCTGACTTTC. Translation: CASSRWGGEGSGANVLTF.

The gene calls are TRBV7-3 and TRBJ2-5; weak D call: TRBD2 (6 bases). Germline V gene data show CDR1 as SGHTA and CDR2 as FQGTGA. CDR3 length: 15 amino acids. V was trimmed by 5 bases and J by 2 bases, leaving 15 bases between them. DNA of the CDR3: TGTGCCAGCAGCCAACGCGGGGCAGTACAAGAGACCCAGTACTTC. Amino acids: CASSQRGAVQETQYF. Combining the CDR3 with reference TRBV7-3 and TRBJ2-5 gives the whole variable domain GAGVSQTPSNKVTEKGKYVELRCDPISGHTALYWYRQSLGQGPEFLIYFQGTGAADDSGLPNDRFFAVRPEGSVSTLKIQRTERGDSAVYLCASSQRGAVQETQYFGPGTRLLVL.

V and J are TRBV10-3 and TRBJ1-6; D is undetermined. The CDR3 contains 15 residues. CDR1 is ENHRY, CDR2 SYGVKD, per germline. Between the trimmed V and J ends, which lost 5 bases and 0 bases, there was a span of 8 bases. Here the CDR3 DNA reads TGTGCCATCAGTCCGGTGAGCTCCTATAATTCACCCCTCCACTTT. Encoded protein: CAISPVSSYNSPLHF.

The chain uses TRBV30 and TRBJ2-5, with 10 bases lining up with TRBD1. Losses at the gene ends were 3 bases for V and 2 bases for J; bases not matched to a gene: 9. Germline CDR1 reads GTSNPN; CDR2 reads SVGIG (reference sequence). This CDR3 region has 16 residues. The CDR3, as DNA: TGTGCCTGGAGAAACCGGGACAGGGGTTATCAAGAGACCCAGTACTTC. Its protein product is CAWRNRDRGYQETQYF.

V gene TRBV27 combines with J gene TRBJ2-2; a weak D match, TRBD2 (6 bases). CDR1 and CDR2 (germline): MNHEY, SMNVEV (reference sequence). This CDR3 spans 15 amino acids. V gave up 2 bases and J gave up 2 bases, with 9 bases separating them. CDR3 bases: TGTGCCAGCAGTTTAAGCGGGTTTAACACCGGGGAGCTGTTTTTT. As protein: CASSLSGFNTGELFF.

V is TRBV2 and J is TRBJ1-4; perhaps TRBD1 as D (6 bases). Trimming pared 6 bases from V and 4 bases from J, leaving 9 bases between. This CDR3 has 13 residues. Germline CDR1 reads SNHLY; CDR2 reads FYNNEI. As DNA, the CDR3 is TGTGCCAGCAGACAGGGTCTTAATGAAAAACTGTTTTTT. This sequence encodes CASRQGLNEKLFF.

The chain combines TRBV7-8 with TRBJ2-5; 7 bases match TRBD1. The V gene end was trimmed by 1 base and the J gene end by 5 bases; junction bases not matched to a gene: 4. Per the germline V gene, CDR1 is SGHVS and CDR2 is FQNEAQ. The CDR3 sequence is 14 residues long. CDR3 nucleotides: TGTGCCAGCAGCTTAGGACAGGGTTACGAGACCCAGTACTTC. This sequence encodes CASSLGQGYETQYF.

J is TRBJ2-1 and V is TRBV3-1 (or the pseudogene TRBV3-2); 7 nucleotides line up with TRBD1. Looked up from germline, CDR1 is LGHDT and CDR2 is YNNKEL (reference sequence). The CDR3 spans 17 residues. Losses at the gene ends were 0 bases for V and 0 bases for J; bases not matched to a gene: 5. Written as DNA, the CDR3 is TGTGCCAGCAGCCAAGATCTTCCAGGGGGCTCCTACAATGAGCAGTTCTTC. Protein sequence: CASSQDLPGGSYNEQFF.

The J gene is TRBJ2-2, the V gene TRBV10-2, with D possibly matching TRBD1 (6 bases). V gave up 6 bases and J gave up 2 bases, with 13 bases separating them. The germline V gene has CDR1 WSHSY and CDR2 SAAADI. There are 15 residues in the CDR3. The CDR3 spells CASRAGTRNTGELFF. CDR3 DNA sequence: TGCGCCAGCAGAGCCGGGACAAGAAACACCGGGGAGCTGTTTTTT.

The chain has TRBV20-1 and TRBJ2-3; tentatively, D is TRBD1 or TRBD2 (5 bases each). Germline V CDR1 and CDR2: DFQATT, SNEGSKA (reference sequence). Between the trimmed V and J ends, which lost 5 bases and 6 bases, there was a span of 9 bases. The CDR3 extends over 11 amino acids. The CDR3 bases are TGCAGTGCTTCGGGGACGGATACGCAGTATTTT. Translated, it gives CSASGTDTQYF.

The rearrangement links TRBV19 to TRBJ1-1; D is possibly TRBD1 (5 bases). Germline V gives CDR1 LNHDA, CDR2 SQIVND (reference sequence). The CDR3 contains 15 residues. V shed 5 bases and J shed 4 bases, with 17 bases lying between them. The CDR3 DNA reads TGTGCCAGTAGTCTAATATCGGGGGGGAGCACTGAAGCTTTCTTT. It encodes CASSLISGGSTEAFF.

The J gene is TRBJ1-6, the V gene TRBV5-1; 9 bases match TRBD1. After removal of 0 bases from V and 6 bases from J, the junction contained 1 base not matched to a gene. From germline, CDR1 is SGHRS and CDR2 YFSETQ. This CDR3 is 15 amino acids long. The CDR3 here is CASSLGGQGNSPLHF. CDR3 in DNA: TGCGCCAGCAGCTTGGGGGGACAGGGTAATTCACCCCTCCACTTT.

This clone showed up just a few times. The chain recombines TRBV6-5 with TRBJ1-1; weak D call: TRBD1 (5 bases). The germline V gene encodes CDR1 MNHEY and CDR2 SVGAGI. Between the trimmed V and J ends, which lost 7 bases and 1 base, there was a span of 13 bases. This CDR3 region has 14 residues. The CDR3 loop reads CASTPAGPNTEAFF. CDR3 DNA sequence: TGTGCCAGCACCCCAGCGGGGCCGAACACTGAAGCTTTCTTT.

The V call is TRBV9, the J call TRBJ2-5, with 14 nucleotides matching TRBD2. This CDR3 contains 16 residues. The J segment lost 3 bases and the V segment lost 2 bases, leaving 3 bases of the junction unmatched. Germline V gives CDR1 SGDLS, CDR2 YYNGEE. The DNA for the CDR3 is TGTGCCAGCAGCGTCGGACTAGCGGGAGGAAAAGAGACCCAGTACTTC. It translates to CASSVGLAGGKETQYF.

The chain uses TRBV6-5 and TRBJ1-2; TRBD1 agrees at 8 bases. CDR1 MNHEY and CDR2 SVGAGI come from the germline V gene. This CDR3 contains 14 residues. V lost 5 bases to trimming and J lost 8 bases; unmatched junction nucleotides: 10. CDR3 residues: CASSTQDRVGGYTF. In DNA form, the CDR3 reads TGTGCCAGCAGTACTCAGGACAGGGTTGGAGGCTACACCTTC.

The V gene is TRBV2, the J gene TRBJ2-3; TRBD2 matches at 11 bases. CDR1 is SNHLY, CDR2 FYNNEI, per germline. The CDR3 sequence is 16 residues long. The V segment lost 10 bases and the J segment 1 base; nucleotides outside the gene matches: 10. The CDR3 nucleotides are TGTGCCACCTATAGCGGGAGGGCCCCCCGCACAGATACGCAGTATTTT. Translating gives CATYSGRAPRTDTQYF. The full variable domain, completed using reference TRBV2 and TRBJ2-3, is EPEVTQTPSHQVTQMGQEVILRCVPISNHLYFYWYRQILGQKVEFLVSFYNNEISEKSEIFDDQFSVERPDGSNFTLKIRSTKLEDSAMYFCATYSGRAPRTDTQYFGPGTRLTVL.

The rearrangement links TRBV11-2 to TRBJ2-2, with D possibly matching TRBD1 (6 bases). The ends were cut back, 2 bases at V and 4 bases at J, with 11 bases in the middle. The CDR3 length is 15 residues. In germline, CDR1 is SGHAT, CDR2 FQNNGV. CDR3 residues: CASSLNRAGTGELFF. In DNA, the CDR3 is TGTGCCAGCAGCTTAAACAGGGCGGGCACCGGGGAGCTGTTTTTT.

The chain recombines TRBV18 with TRBJ1-1; the D gene is possibly TRBD1 (5 bases). Trimming stripped 4 bases from V and 7 bases from J, with 13 bases between. This CDR3 spans 13 amino acids. Germline V gives CDR1 KGHSH, CDR2 LQKENI. CDR3 coding DNA: TGTGCCAGCTCACTCAAACAGGATTATGAAGCTTTCTTT. Translation gives CASSLKQDYEAFF.